The 22 T cell receptor beta chains below all came from one sample that was sequenced in a study of cytomegalovirus exposure and HLA in healthy donors (dated by TCRdb to the late 2010s). Library method: the immunoSEQ multiplex PCR assay. Here the immuneACCESS table is served through TCRdb, limited to in-frame sequences with V and J called. Missing clones are a known gap in these copies; in checked studies unresolved V genes cover under half, and the rest lacks a known reason. Recorded for this sample are fewer than 200,000 clones; around 90% of them occurred a single time. The ten most abundant clones make up roughly 3% of the sample. Sequenced input: PBMCs. These receptors came from a young woman in good health and CMV-seropositive.

The chain recombines TRBV6-6 with TRBJ1-4; unclear D gene. The CDR3 extends over 15 amino acids. Germline CDR1 and CDR2: MNHNY and SVGAGI (reference sequence). V was clipped by 0 bases and J by 8 bases, with 13 bases between them. This chain's CDR3 is CASSYSEPLWEKLFF. DNA of the CDR3: TGTGCCAGCAGTTACTCTGAGCCCCTTTGGGAAAAACTGTTTTTT.

The rearrangement uses TRBV2 and TRBJ2-1; 13 bases are shared with TRBD2. The CDR3 has 18 residues. V trimming: 1 base; J trimming: 8 bases; junction bases outside the gene matches: 11. In germline, CDR1 is SNHLY, CDR2 FYNNEI. CDR3 protein: CASSEVRLTSGGAYEQFF. CDR3 nucleotide sequence: TGTGCCAGCAGTGAAGTGCGGCTAACTAGCGGGGGGGCGTATGAGCAGTTCTTC.

The chain recombines TRBV29-1 with TRBJ2-1; maybe TRBD1 (6 bases). The CDR3 has 14 amino acids. CDR1 is SQVTM and CDR2 is ANQGSEA in the germline V gene. With 7 bases removed from V and 2 bases from J, the gap between germline ends came to 15 bases. The CDR3 coding sequence is TGCAGCGCCGTGGACAGATTCACCTACAATGAGCAGTTCTTC. Its protein is CSAVDRFTYNEQFF.

The V gene is TRBV9, the J gene TRBJ2-3, with D tentatively TRBD2 (6 bases). CDR1 SGDLS and CDR2 YYNGEE come from the germline V gene. Deletions cut 1 base from V and 0 bases from J, with 12 bases between. This CDR3 is 16 amino acids long. The CDR3 loop reads CASSVYGGPSTDTQYF. As DNA, the CDR3 is TGTGCCAGCAGCGTATACGGAGGGCCAAGCACAGATACGCAGTATTTT.

The V and J genes are TRBV28 and TRBJ1-2, with 9 bases matching TRBD1. V was pared by 5 bases and J by 8 bases, with 6 bases of the junction left unmatched. The CDR3 consists of 13 residues. Looked up from germline, CDR1 is MDHEN and CDR2 is SYDVKM. CDR3 residues: CASSIGTGPGYTF. In DNA form, the CDR3 reads TGTGCCAGCAGTATTGGGACAGGGCCCGGCTACACCTTC.

The chain has TRBV11-2 and TRBJ2-7; maybe TRBD1 (6 bases). From germline, CDR1 is SGHAT and CDR2 FQNNGV. V was clipped by 1 base and J by 3 bases, with 13 bases between them. This CDR3 spans 15 amino acids. The CDR3 reads CASSLVPGADYEQYF. Written as DNA, the CDR3 is TGTGCCAGCAGCTTAGTCCCAGGGGCGGACTACGAGCAGTACTTC.

The gene calls are TRBV2 and TRBJ1-5; possibly TRBD1 for D (6 bases). Deletions cut 5 bases from V and 2 bases from J, with 13 bases between. Germline V CDR1 and CDR2: SNHLY, FYNNEI. CDR3 length: 15 amino acids. The CDR3 sequence is CASSSDSFRNQPQHF. Here the CDR3 DNA reads TGTGCCAGCAGTTCGGACAGCTTTCGCAATCAGCCCCAGCATTTT.

The V call is TRBV27, the J call TRBJ2-7; D unresolved. V was shortened by 3 bases and J by 1 base, with 7 bases between the two germline ends. The CDR3 covers 13 residues. The germline gives CDR1 MNHEY, CDR2 SMNVEV (reference sequence). For the CDR3, the DNA is TGTGCCAGCAGTTTTGGAGTTTCCTACGAGCAGTACTTC. It translates to CASSFGVSYEQYF.

The chain combines TRBV7-2 with TRBJ1-4, with D maybe TRBD1 (5 bases). This CDR3 has 17 amino acids. Per germline, CDR1 SGHTA and CDR2 FQGNSA. Deletions cut 1 base from V and 7 bases from J, with 19 bases between. CDR3 loop: CASSLDGAPGAGEKLFF. The CDR3 DNA sequence: TGTGCCAGCAGCTTAGATGGGGCCCCCGGCGCAGGTGAAAAACTGTTTTTT.

This clone occurred once. The gene calls are TRBV29-1 and TRBJ1-1; 7 positions agree with TRBD1. The CDR3 sequence is 14 residues long. After removal of 3 bases from V and 4 bases from J, the junction contained 8 bases not matched to a gene. Germline-derived CDR1 and CDR2 are SQVTM and ANQGSEA. The CDR3 sequence: CSVDLTGVGTEAFF. In DNA form, the CDR3 reads TGCAGCGTTGATTTAACAGGGGTCGGCACTGAAGCTTTCTTT.

DNA of the CDR3: TGTGCCAGCAGCCAAGAGTCCATCCTACTAGCGGGGAATGAGCAGTTCTTC. Its protein product is CASSQESILLAGNEQFF. V usage is TRBV4-2 and J usage is TRBJ2-1; TRBD2 matches at 10 bases. V was clipped by 0 bases and J by 7 bases; unmatched bases: 9. CDR1 is LGHNA, CDR2 YNFKEQ, per germline. The CDR3 is made up of 17 amino acids.

The V call is TRBV14, the J call TRBJ2-3; 8 bases align to TRBD1. With 1 base clipped from V and 0 bases from J, the junction kept 0 bases outside the gene matches. The CDR3 has 15 amino acids. The germline gives CDR1 SGHDN, CDR2 FVKESK. Written as DNA, the CDR3 is TGTGCCAGCAGCCAAGGGGACAGGAGCACAGATACGCAGTATTTT. Encoded protein: CASSQGDRSTDTQYF.

This chain connects TRBV7-9 to TRBJ2-6; maybe TRBD2 (5 bases). CDR1 and CDR2 (germline): SEHNR, FQNEAQ (reference sequence). Trimming took off 5 bases at V and 2 bases at J, with 16 bases between the two ends. This CDR3 is 17 amino acids long. The DNA of the CDR3 is TGTGCCAGCAGCACACTGGGGTCGGGGACTGGGGCCAACGTCCTGACTTTC. Its translation: CASSTLGSGTGANVLTF.

The rearrangement uses TRBV19 and TRBJ1-5; D is uncertain. Germline V gene lookup returns CDR1 LNHDA and CDR2 SQIVND (reference sequence). Trimming cost V 5 bases and J 0 bases, with 17 bases left between them. This CDR3 region has 17 residues. CDR3 in amino acids: CASSWPFRGNSNQPQHF. For the CDR3, the DNA is TGTGCCAGTAGTTGGCCGTTTCGAGGGAATAGCAATCAGCCCCAGCATTTT.

This clone was detected once. CDR3: CASSRDRGNTEAFF. Here the CDR3 DNA reads TGTGCCAGCAGTCGGGACAGGGGGAACACTGAAGCTTTCTTT. The chain recombines TRBV6-4 with TRBJ1-1, with 10 positions matching TRBD1. The CDR3 is made up of 14 amino acids. Germline V gives CDR1 MRHNA, CDR2 SNTAGT. V shed 5 bases, J shed 1 base, and the junction held 1 base outside the gene matches.

This rearrangement joins TRBV5-1 to TRBJ2-3, with D possibly being TRBD1 (5 bases). Germline CDR1 SGHRS, CDR2 YFSETQ. CDR3 length: 15 residues. V dropped 0 bases and J dropped 2 bases, with 10 bases sitting between them. The CDR3 bases are TGCGCCAGCAGCTTGGTTACAGGCCCCACAGATACGCAGTATTTT. It codes for CASSLVTGPTDTQYF.

The chain couples TRBV7-6 to TRBJ1-4, with TRBD1 identical over 8 bases. The CDR3 consists of 15 residues. With V trimmed by 6 bases and J by 3 bases, 6 bases remained unmatched. From germline, CDR1 is SGHVS and CDR2 FNYEAQ. DNA of the CDR3: TGTGCCAGCAGTTCAGGGGGCGCACCTAATGAAAAACTGTTTTTT. This codes for CASSSGGAPNEKLFF.

The V gene is TRBV27, the J gene TRBJ1-2, with D possibly matching TRBD1 (5 bases). The CDR3 has 16 residues. In germline, CDR1 is MNHEY, CDR2 SMNVEV (reference sequence). V lost 6 bases and J 5 bases, leaving 22 bases between the germline ends. The CDR3 DNA reads as TGTGCCAGCAGCCGCCTAAACTCCAGGGTGGGGTATGGCTACACCTTC. This sequence encodes CASSRLNSRVGYGYTF.

V gene TRBV6-6 combines with J gene TRBJ1-2, with unresolved D. V was trimmed by 6 bases and J by 6 bases, leaving 17 bases between them. The CDR3 has 14 residues. Per germline, CDR1 MNHNY and CDR2 SVGAGI (reference sequence). The CDR3 region has the DNA TGTGCCAGCAGCCCTTGGAGGCAAAGTCATGGCTACACCTTC. This translates into CASSPWRQSHGYTF.

The chain couples TRBV9 to TRBJ2-1; D gene uncertain. This CDR3 is built from 13 residues. Trimming removed 4 bases at V and 6 bases at J, with 11 bases between. Germline V gene lookup returns CDR1 SGDLS and CDR2 YYNGEE. The CDR3 sequence: CASSRGSGNEQFF. DNA for the CDR3: TGTGCCAGCAGCCGCGGATCGGGCAATGAGCAGTTCTTC. The full variable domain, in which reference TRBV9 and TRBJ2-1 provide the parts outside the CDR3, is DSGVTQTPKHLITATGQRVTLRCSPRSGDLSVYWYQQSLDQGLQFLIQYYNGEERAKGNILERFSAQQFPDLHSELNLSSLELGDSALYFCASSRGSGNEQFFGPGTRLTVL.

J is TRBJ2-3 and V is TRBV29-1; D gene uncertain. Germline values: CDR1 SQVTM, CDR2 ANQGSEA. CDR3 length: 14 residues. Trimming cost V 8 bases and J 4 bases, with 19 bases left between them. The CDR3 loop reads CSLRGLIEPDTQYF. The CDR3 DNA is TGCAGCCTCAGAGGCCTGATCGAGCCAGATACGCAGTATTTT.

This chain links TRBV15 with TRBJ1-2; no clear D. Trimming left V 0 bases short and J 5 bases short, with 10 bases between. The CDR3 extends over 14 amino acids. Germline V gene lookup returns CDR1 LNHNV and CDR2 YYDKDF (reference sequence). CDR3 bases: TGTGCCACCAGCAGAGAGGCAGGATTTTATGGCTACACCTTC. As protein: CATSREAGFYGYTF.